The entry below gives a single TCR beta chain sequence along with its context. What it binds is unknown. The data stem from a study of T cell repertoires in cytomegalovirus infection. Study at large: CMV infection together with matching HLA type was indicated by public TCR beta signatures. General study findings and limits: Ex vivo, HLA-C-restricted CMV-specific TCR beta clonotypes prevailed over the rest of the response.

Trimming removed 3 bases at V and 2 bases at J, with 10 bases between. The CDR3 runs to 13 residues. Germline V gene lookup returns CDR1 DFQATT and CDR2 SNEGSKA (reference sequence). TCRdb re-called the reads through MiXCR, storing one row per CDR3 protein. The table records around 740,000 distinct CDR3 sequences, roughly 36% of them present only once. Material for sequencing was PBMCs. The clonotype originates from a human donor in good health (CMV status not recorded). Some clones in this sample may be carry-over from other donors' samples. The rearrangement uses TRBV20-1 and TRBJ1-2, with a tentative D call TRBD1 (6 bases). Here the CDR3 reads CSARSQGNYGYTF. The DNA of the CDR3 is TGCAGTGCTAGGAGTCAGGGGAACTATGGCTACACCTTC.